This T cell receptor beta chain was sequenced for a study of blood T cell repertoires in COVID-19. Whole-study context: Italy, Spain and the United States were the sources of the convalescent and acute COVID-19 samples. T cells, B-cell-depleted T cells, or PBMCs provided the cDNA or gDNA that served as material.

This CDR3 has 15 residues. From germline, CDR1 is SQVTM and CDR2 ANQGSEA. Trimming took 4 bases from V and 0 from J, leaving 13 bases between them. How the authors handled the data: Amplifying reference gene primers gave estimates of nucleated cell counts. TCRdb keeps only in-frame clones here, not all; method: immunoSEQ multiplex PCR. That table furnishes V, J and clone size, whereas the DNA furnished D and trimming. Here the sample spans roughly 230,000 clones, about 80% being singletons. This chain connects TRBV29-1 to TRBJ1-3, with a weak D call TRBD1 (5 bases). The origin of this receptor is a man aged 50-60 years with active or convalescent COVID-19. Sequencing input: peripheral blood. The CDR3 DNA reads TGCAGCGTTGCAACAACTGACAGCTCTGGAAACACCATATATTTT. Encoded protein: CSVATTDSSGNTIYF.